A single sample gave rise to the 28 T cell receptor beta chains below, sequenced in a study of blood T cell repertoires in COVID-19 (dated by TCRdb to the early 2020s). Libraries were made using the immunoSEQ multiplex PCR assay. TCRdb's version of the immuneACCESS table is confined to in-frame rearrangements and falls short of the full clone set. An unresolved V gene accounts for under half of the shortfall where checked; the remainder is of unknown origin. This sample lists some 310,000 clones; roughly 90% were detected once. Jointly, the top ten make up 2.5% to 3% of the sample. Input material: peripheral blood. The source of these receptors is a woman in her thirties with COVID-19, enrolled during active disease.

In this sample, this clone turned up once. This CDR3 reads CASSTPGQVNNEQFF. For the CDR3, the DNA is TGTGCCAGTAGTACCCCGGGACAGGTGAACAATGAGCAGTTCTTC. The chain couples TRBV19 to TRBJ2-1; TRBD1 aligns across 8 bases. Germline trimming cut 4 bases from V and 5 bases from J; bases unmatched to any gene: 7. This CDR3 has 15 residues. Germline CDR1 is LNHDA and CDR2 is SQIVND (reference sequence).

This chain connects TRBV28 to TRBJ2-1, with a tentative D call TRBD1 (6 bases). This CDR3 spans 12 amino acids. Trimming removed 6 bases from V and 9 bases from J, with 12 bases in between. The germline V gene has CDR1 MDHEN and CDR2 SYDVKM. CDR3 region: CASRVRGSEQFF. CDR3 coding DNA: TGTGCCAGCAGGGTCAGGGGTAGTGAGCAGTTCTTC.

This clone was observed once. The CDR3 DNA follows: TGTGCCAGCAGCTTAGAGGGAGACACTGAAGCTTTCTTT. Translated: CASSLEGDTEAFF. J is TRBJ1-1 and V is TRBV7-3, with D hard to call. Germline-derived CDR1 and CDR2 are SGHTA and FQGTGA. The CDR3 is made up of 13 amino acids. Trimming shortened V by 2 bases and J by 3 bases, and 7 bases separated the two germline ends.

The CDR3 DNA reads as TGTGCCTGGAGAAGGAGGGAGGTTCTCACCGGGGAGCTGTTTTTT. This encodes CAWRRREVLTGELFF. The chain employs TRBV30 and TRBJ2-2; a weak D match, TRBD2 (6 bases). Trimming removed 3 bases at V and 4 bases at J, with 15 bases between. The CDR3 contains 15 residues. CDR1 is GTSNPN, CDR2 SVGIG, per germline (reference sequence).

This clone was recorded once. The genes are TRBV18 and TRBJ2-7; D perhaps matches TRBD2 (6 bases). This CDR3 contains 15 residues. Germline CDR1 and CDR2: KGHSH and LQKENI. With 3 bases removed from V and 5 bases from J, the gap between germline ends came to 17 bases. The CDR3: CASSPLTSSTDEQYF. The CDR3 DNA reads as TGTGCCAGCTCACCTTTAACTAGCTCAACCGACGAGCAGTACTTC. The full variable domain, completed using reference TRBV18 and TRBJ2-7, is NAGVMQNPRHLVRRRGQEARLRCSPMKGHSHVYWYRQLPEEGLKFMVYLQKENIIDESGMPKERFSAEFPKEGPSILRIQQVVRGDSAAYFCASSPLTSSTDEQYFGPGTRLTVT.

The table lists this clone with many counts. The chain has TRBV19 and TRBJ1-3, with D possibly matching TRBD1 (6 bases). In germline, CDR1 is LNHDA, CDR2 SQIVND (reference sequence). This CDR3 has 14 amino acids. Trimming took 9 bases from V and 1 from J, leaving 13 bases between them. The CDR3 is CASHKGGSGNTIYF. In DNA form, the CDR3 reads TGTGCCAGCCACAAAGGGGGATCTGGAAACACCATATATTTT.

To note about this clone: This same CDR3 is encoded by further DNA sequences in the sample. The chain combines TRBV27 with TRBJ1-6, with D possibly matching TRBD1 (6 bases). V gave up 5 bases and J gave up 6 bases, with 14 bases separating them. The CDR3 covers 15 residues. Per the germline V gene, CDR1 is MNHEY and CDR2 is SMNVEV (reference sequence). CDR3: CASSPPGGPNSPLHF. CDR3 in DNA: TGTGCCAGCAGTCCCCCGGGGGGGCCTAATTCACCCCTCCACTTT.

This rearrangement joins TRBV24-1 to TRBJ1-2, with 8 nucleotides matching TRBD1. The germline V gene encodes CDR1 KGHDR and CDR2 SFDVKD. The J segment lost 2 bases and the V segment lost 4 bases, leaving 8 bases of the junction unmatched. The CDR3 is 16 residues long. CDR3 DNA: TGTGCCACCAGTGACCCCACGACAGGGGCGAACTATGGCTACACCTTC. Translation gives CATSDPTTGANYGYTF.

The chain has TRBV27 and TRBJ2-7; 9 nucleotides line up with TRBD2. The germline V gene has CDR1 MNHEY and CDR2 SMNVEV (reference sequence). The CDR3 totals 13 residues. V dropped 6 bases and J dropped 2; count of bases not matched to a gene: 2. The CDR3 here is CASRAGGTYEQYF. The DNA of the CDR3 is TGTGCCAGCAGAGCGGGAGGCACCTACGAGCAGTACTTC.

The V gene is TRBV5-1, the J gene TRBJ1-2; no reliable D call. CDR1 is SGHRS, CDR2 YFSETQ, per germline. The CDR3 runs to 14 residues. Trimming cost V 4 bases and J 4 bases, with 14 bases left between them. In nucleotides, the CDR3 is TGCGCCAGCAGCCCCGGTGGGGAGGGCTATGGCTACACCTTC. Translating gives CASSPGGEGYGYTF.

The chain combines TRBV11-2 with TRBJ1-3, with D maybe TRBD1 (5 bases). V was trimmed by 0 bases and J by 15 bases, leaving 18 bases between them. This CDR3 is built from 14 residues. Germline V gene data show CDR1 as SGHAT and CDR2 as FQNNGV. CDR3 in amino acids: CASSLDVYRGRGYF. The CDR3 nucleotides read TGTGCCAGCAGCTTAGACGTTTATAGGGGCAGAGGATATTTT.

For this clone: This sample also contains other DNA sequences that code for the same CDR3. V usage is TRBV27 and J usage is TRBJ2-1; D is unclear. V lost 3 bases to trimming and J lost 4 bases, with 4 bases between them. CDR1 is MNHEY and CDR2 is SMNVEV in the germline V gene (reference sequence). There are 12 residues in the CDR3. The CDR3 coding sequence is TGTGCCAGCAGTTTCGGGTACAATGAGCAGTTCTTC. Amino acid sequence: CASSFGYNEQFF.

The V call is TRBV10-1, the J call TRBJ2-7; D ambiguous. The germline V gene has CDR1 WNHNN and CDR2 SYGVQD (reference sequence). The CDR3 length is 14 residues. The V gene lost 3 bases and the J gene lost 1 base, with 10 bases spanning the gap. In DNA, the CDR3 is TGCGCCAGCAGTGATAAGATCGGGTCCTACGAGCAGTACTTC. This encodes CASSDKIGSYEQYF.

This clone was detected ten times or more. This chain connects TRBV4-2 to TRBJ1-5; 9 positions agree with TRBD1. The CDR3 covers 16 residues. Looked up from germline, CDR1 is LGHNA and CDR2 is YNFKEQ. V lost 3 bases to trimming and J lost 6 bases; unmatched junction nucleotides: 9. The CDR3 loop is CASSHFIQGAAQPQHF. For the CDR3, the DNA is TGTGCCAGCAGCCATTTTATACAGGGGGCGGCTCAGCCCCAGCATTTT.

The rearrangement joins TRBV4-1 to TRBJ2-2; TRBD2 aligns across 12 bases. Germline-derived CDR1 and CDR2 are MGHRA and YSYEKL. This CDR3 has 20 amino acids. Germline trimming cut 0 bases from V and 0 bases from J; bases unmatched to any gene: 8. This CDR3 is CASSQDLGLAGSTNTGELFF. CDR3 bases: TGCGCCAGCAGCCAAGATCTCGGACTAGCGGGATCGACGAACACCGGGGAGCTGTTTTTT.

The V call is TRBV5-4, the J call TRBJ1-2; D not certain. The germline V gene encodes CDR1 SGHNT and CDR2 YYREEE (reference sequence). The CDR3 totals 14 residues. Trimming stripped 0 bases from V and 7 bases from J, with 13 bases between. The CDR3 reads CASSLGGIGGGYTF. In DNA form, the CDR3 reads TGTGCCAGCAGCTTGGGGGGTATTGGAGGTGGCTACACCTTC.

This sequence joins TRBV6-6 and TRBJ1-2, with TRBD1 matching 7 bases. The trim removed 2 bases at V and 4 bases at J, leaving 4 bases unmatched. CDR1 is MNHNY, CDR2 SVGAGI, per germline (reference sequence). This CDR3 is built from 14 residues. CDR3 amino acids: CASSYEGASYGYTF. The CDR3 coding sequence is TGTGCCAGCAGTTACGAGGGGGCAAGCTATGGCTACACCTTC.

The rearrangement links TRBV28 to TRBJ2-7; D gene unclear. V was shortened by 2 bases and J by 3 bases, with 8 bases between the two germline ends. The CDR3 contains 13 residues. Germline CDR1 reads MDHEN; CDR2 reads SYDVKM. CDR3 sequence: CASSLGQNYEQYF. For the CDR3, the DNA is TGTGCCAGCAGTTTAGGGCAGAACTACGAGCAGTACTTC.

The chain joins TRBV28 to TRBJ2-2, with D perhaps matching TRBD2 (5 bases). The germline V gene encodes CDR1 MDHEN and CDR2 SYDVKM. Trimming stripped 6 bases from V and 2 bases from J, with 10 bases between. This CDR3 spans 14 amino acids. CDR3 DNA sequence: TGTGCCAGCAGGAAAAGCGGAAACACCGGGGAGCTGTTTTTT. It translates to CASRKSGNTGELFF. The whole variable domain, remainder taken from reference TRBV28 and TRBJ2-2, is DVKVTQSSRYLVKRTGEKVFLECVQDMDHENMFWYRQDPGLGLRLIYFSYDVKMKEKGDIPEGYSVSREKKERFSLILESASTNQTSMYLCASRKSGNTGELFFGEGSRLTVL.

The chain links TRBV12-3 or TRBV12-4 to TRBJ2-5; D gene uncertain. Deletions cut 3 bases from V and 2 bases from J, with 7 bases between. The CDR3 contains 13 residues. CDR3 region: CASSFPGQETQYF. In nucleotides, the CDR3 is TGTGCCAGCAGTTTTCCCGGTCAAGAGACCCAGTACTTC.

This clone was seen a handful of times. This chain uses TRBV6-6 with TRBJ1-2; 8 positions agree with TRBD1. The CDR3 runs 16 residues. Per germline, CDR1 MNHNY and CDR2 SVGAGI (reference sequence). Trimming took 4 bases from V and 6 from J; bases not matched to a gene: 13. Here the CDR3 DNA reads TGTGCCAGCAGTTTTCATGTCCCGGACAGGGAAAATGGCTACACCTTC. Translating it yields CASSFHVPDRENGYTF.

The CDR3 region is CASSEGARNQPQHF. DNA of the CDR3: TGTGCCAGCAGTGAGGGGGCCCGCAATCAGCCCCAGCATTTT. The chain carries TRBV2 and TRBJ1-5, with a weak D call TRBD1 (6 bases). Trimming removed 3 bases at V and 2 bases at J, with 8 bases between. Germline loops: CDR1 SNHLY, CDR2 FYNNEI. This CDR3 is 14 amino acids long.

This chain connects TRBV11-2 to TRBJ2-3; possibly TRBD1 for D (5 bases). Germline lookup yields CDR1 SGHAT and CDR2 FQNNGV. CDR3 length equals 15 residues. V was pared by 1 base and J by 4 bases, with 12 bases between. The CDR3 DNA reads TGTGCCAGCAGCTTAGTGGCTGGGGCCCCAGATACGCAGTATTTT. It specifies CASSLVAGAPDTQYF.

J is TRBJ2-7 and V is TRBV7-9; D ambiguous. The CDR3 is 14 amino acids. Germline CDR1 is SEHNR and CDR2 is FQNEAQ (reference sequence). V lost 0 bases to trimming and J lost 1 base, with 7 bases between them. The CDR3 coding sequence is TGTGCCAGCAGCTTAGCCTCAGCGTCCTACGAGCAGTACTTC. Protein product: CASSLASASYEQYF.

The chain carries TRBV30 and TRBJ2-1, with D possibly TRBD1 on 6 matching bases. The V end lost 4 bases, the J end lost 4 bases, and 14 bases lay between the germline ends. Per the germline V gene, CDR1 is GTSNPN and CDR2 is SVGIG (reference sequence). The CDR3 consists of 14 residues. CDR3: CAWNPGQSYNEQFF. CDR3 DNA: TGTGCCTGGAACCCTGGACAGAGTTACAATGAGCAGTTCTTC.

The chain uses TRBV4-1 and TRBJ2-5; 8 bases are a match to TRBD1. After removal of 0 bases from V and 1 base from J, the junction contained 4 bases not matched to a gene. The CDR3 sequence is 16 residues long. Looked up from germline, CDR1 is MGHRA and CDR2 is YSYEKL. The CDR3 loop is CASSQDGTGGQETQYF. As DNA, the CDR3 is TGCGCCAGCAGCCAAGATGGGACAGGAGGCCAAGAGACCCAGTACTTC.

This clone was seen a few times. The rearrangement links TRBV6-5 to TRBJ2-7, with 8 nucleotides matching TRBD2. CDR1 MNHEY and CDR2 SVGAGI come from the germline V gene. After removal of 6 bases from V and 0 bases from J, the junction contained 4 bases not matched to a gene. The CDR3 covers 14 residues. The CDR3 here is CASSGRGGSYEQYF. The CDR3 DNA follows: TGTGCCAGCAGCGGGAGGGGGGGCTCCTACGAGCAGTACTTC.

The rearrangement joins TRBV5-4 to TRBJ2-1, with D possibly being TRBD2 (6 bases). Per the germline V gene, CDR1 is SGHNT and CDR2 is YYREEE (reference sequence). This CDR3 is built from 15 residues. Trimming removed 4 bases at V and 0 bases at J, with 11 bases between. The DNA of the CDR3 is TGTGCCAGCAGCAGACGAGCGGGCTCCTACAATGAGCAGTTCTTC. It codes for CASSRRAGSYNEQFF.